The clone carrying this T cell receptor (beta chain) was seen ten or more times. The antigen remains undetermined. This library used about 400 ng RNA and molecular barcoded adaptors spanning alpha/delta and beta/gamma chains. TCRdb processed the reads anew with MiXCR; each CDR3 protein has one entry. The data contain over 35,000 distinct CDR3 sequences, 10% to 15% of them singletons. The entry originates in a study of read filtering for tumor transcriptome and immune sequencing. Study conclusions and caveats: RNA-seq captured clonotypes less deeply and reliably than IR-seq. Without single-read clonotypes, shared clonotype proportions correlated more between IR-seq and RNA-seq.

Trimming pared 0 bases from V and 2 bases from J, leaving 19 bases between. CDR3 length equals 18 residues. Germline V CDR1 and CDR2: SEHNR, FQNEAQ (reference sequence). This clonotype originated in a donor over 35 with multiple myeloma. The sample comprised a population of CD138-negative cells sorted from bone marrow. J is TRBJ2-5 and V is TRBV7-9, with D possibly being TRBD1 (6 bases). This CDR3 reads CASSLASTPGARQETQYF. In DNA form, the CDR3 reads TGTGCCAGCAGCTTAGCGTCCACACCAGGGGCCAGGCAAGAGACCCAGTACTTC.